Listed here are 23 T cell receptor beta chains from one sample, sequenced in a study of blood T cell dynamics during melanoma immunotherapy. Only in-frame clones appear in the TCRdb table, and some are missing; sequencing was by immunoSEQ multiplex PCR. Here the sample spans 12,000 or so clones, nearly 90% being singletons. The time point was: pre-treatment baseline. The sample in question was blood, obtained from a patient treated with checkpoint blockade. Every receptor here comes from a human donor with melanoma.

The chain is built from TRBV20-1 and TRBJ2-1; D ambiguous. V lost 3 bases to trimming and J lost 3 bases, with 3 bases between them. Germline assignment: CDR1 DFQATT and CDR2 SNEGSKA (reference sequence). The CDR3 runs to 11 residues. The CDR3 region has the DNA TGCAGTGCTAGGGACTACAATGAGCAGTTCTTC. Residues: CSARDYNEQFF.

The chain carries TRBV9 and TRBJ2-5; 11 positions match TRBD1. Germline lookup yields CDR1 SGDLS and CDR2 YYNGEE. The V gene end was trimmed by 3 bases and the J gene end by 5 bases; junction bases not matched to a gene: 6. The CDR3 length is 15 residues. The CDR3 DNA reads TGTGCCAGCAGCGCCAGGACAGGGGGCAAGGAGACCCAGTACTTC. Its protein product is CASSARTGGKETQYF. Looking up the rest from reference TRBV9 and TRBJ2-5 gives the full variable domain: DSGVTQTPKHLITATGQRVTLRCSPRSGDLSVYWYQQSLDQGLQFLIQYYNGEERAKGNILERFSAQQFPDLHSELNLSSLELGDSALYFCASSARTGGKETQYFGPGTRLLVL.

The chain couples TRBV30 to TRBJ2-1; 9 bases align to TRBD1. This CDR3 region has 16 residues. Germline CDR1 reads GTSNPN; CDR2 reads SVGIG (reference sequence). V shed 1 base, J shed 2 bases, and the junction held 6 bases outside the gene matches. CDR3 sequence (DNA): TGTGCCTGGAGTGATACCGGGACAGGGACCTACAATGAGCAGTTCTTC. Translating gives CAWSDTGTGTYNEQFF.

This rearrangement joins TRBV11-1 to TRBJ2-7, with TRBD2 as a possible D gene (6 bases). Deletions cut 5 bases from V and 0 bases from J, with 11 bases between. This CDR3 has 14 amino acids. Germline CDR1 and CDR2: SGHAT and FQDESV (reference sequence). The CDR3: CASSRKTSSYEQYF. In DNA form, the CDR3 reads TGTGCCAGCAGCCGAAAGACTAGCTCCTACGAGCAGTACTTC.

The chain uses TRBV28 and TRBJ2-2, with 7 bases matching TRBD2. Germline loops: CDR1 MDHEN, CDR2 SYDVKM. CDR3 length equals 15 residues. V dropped 2 bases and J dropped 0; count of bases not matched to a gene: 0. CDR3 nucleotide sequence: TGTGCCAGCAGTTTACTAGCGGCGAACACCGGGGAGCTGTTTTTT. This gives the protein CASSLLAANTGELFF.

This chain connects TRBV9 to TRBJ2-1, with 13 bases identical to TRBD2. The CDR3 sequence is 19 residues long. From germline, CDR1 is SGDLS and CDR2 YYNGEE. Trimming removed 7 bases from V and 9 bases from J; junction bases left unmatched: 22. Here the CDR3 DNA reads TGTGCCAGCGGAGGAGAGGGGGTTATGGGACTAGCGGGACTAGGTGAGCAGTTCTTC. Protein product: CASGGEGVMGLAGLGEQFF.

The gene calls are TRBV18 and TRBJ1-1, with D tentatively TRBD1 (5 bases). CDR3 length equals 13 residues. Deletions cut 4 bases from V and 2 bases from J, with 8 bases between. Germline-derived CDR1 and CDR2 are KGHSH and LQKENI. CDR3 nucleotide sequence: TGTGCCAGCTCACTCGGACATAACACTGAAGCTTTCTTT. Translation gives CASSLGHNTEAFF. The full variable domain, in which reference TRBV18 and TRBJ1-1 provide the parts outside the CDR3, is NAGVMQNPRHLVRRRGQEARLRCSPMKGHSHVYWYRQLPEEGLKFMVYLQKENIIDESGMPKERFSAEFPKEGPSILRIQQVVRGDSAAYFCASSLGHNTEAFFGQGTRLTVV.

There are a few counts of this clone. The genes are TRBV5-4 and TRBJ2-7; TRBD1 aligns across 7 bases. Losses at the gene ends were 2 bases for V and 3 bases for J; bases not matched to a gene: 5. Germline V gene sequence: CDR1 SGHNT, CDR2 YYREEE (reference sequence). The CDR3 extends over 14 amino acids. The CDR3 protein is CASSFGDRHYEQYF. As DNA, the CDR3 is TGTGCCAGCAGCTTCGGGGACAGACACTACGAGCAGTACTTC.

The chain joins TRBV9 to TRBJ2-3, with 8 nucleotides matching TRBD2. The V gene's germline CDR1 is SGDLS and CDR2 YYNGEE. The CDR3 contains 15 residues. V was clipped by 2 bases and J by 4 bases; unmatched bases: 6. CDR3 DNA sequence: TGTGCCAGCAGCGTCGAGCGGGAGCTGTCAGATACGCAGTATTTT. Residues: CASSVERELSDTQYF. The entire variable domain, with the rest obtained from reference TRBV9 and TRBJ2-3, is as follows: DSGVTQTPKHLITATGQRVTLRCSPRSGDLSVYWYQQSLDQGLQFLIQYYNGEERAKGNILERFSAQQFPDLHSELNLSSLELGDSALYFCASSVERELSDTQYFGPGTRLTVL.

This clone was detected only a few times. The V call is TRBV15, the J call TRBJ2-7; the D is unclear. CDR3 length equals 14 residues. Per germline, CDR1 LNHNV and CDR2 YYDKDF (reference sequence). V was trimmed by 1 base and J by 5 bases, leaving 12 bases between them. The CDR3 is CATSRVQTQNEQYF. The CDR3 DNA follows: TGTGCCACCAGCAGAGTACAGACTCAGAACGAGCAGTACTTC.

The chain recombines TRBV6-4 with TRBJ1-1; TRBD1 agrees at 8 bases. Germline V gives CDR1 MRHNA, CDR2 SNTAGT. Trimming took 7 bases from V and 1 from J; bases not matched to a gene: 5. The CDR3 sequence is 14 residues long. CDR3 protein: CASKRGQENTEAFF. The CDR3 DNA sequence: TGTGCCAGCAAAAGGGGACAGGAGAACACTGAAGCTTTCTTT.

The chain uses TRBV19 and TRBJ1-2; TRBD1 agrees at 11 bases. The J segment lost 7 bases and the V segment lost 5 bases, leaving 9 bases of the junction unmatched. This CDR3 has 15 amino acids. Germline V gene sequence: CDR1 LNHDA, CDR2 SQIVND (reference sequence). The CDR3 region is CASSDGGQGAFGYTF. The CDR3 bases are TGTGCCAGTAGTGACGGCGGACAGGGGGCCTTTGGCTACACCTTC. Together with reference TRBV19 and TRBJ1-2, the CDR3 gives the full variable domain: DGGITQSPKYLFRKEGQNVTLSCEQNLNHDAMYWYRQDPGQGLRLIYYSQIVNDFQKGDIAEGYSVSREKKESFPLTVTSAQKNPTAFYLCASSDGGQGAFGYTFGSGTRLTVV.

The chain joins TRBV27 to TRBJ1-2; weak D call: TRBD1 (6 bases). The CDR3 covers 14 residues. The V gene lost 3 bases and the J gene lost 4 bases, with 12 bases spanning the gap. Germline CDR1 is MNHEY and CDR2 is SMNVEV (reference sequence). The CDR3 loop reads CASSFTGTSYGYTF. In DNA form, the CDR3 reads TGTGCCAGCAGTTTTACAGGGACCTCCTATGGCTACACCTTC.

The count of this clone is one. J is TRBJ2-7 and V is TRBV27; D possibly corresponds to TRBD2 (6 bases). CDR3 length equals 16 residues. V was pared by 5 bases and J by 4 bases, with 21 bases between. The V gene's germline CDR1 is MNHEY and CDR2 SMNVEV (reference sequence). The CDR3 coding sequence is TGTGCCAGCAGTCTGATAGGGGAGGAAAGTATTTACGAGCAGTACTTC. Translating it yields CASSLIGEESIYEQYF.

This clone was recorded only once. The chain recombines TRBV7-2 with TRBJ2-7; TRBD1 might be the D (5 bases). The CDR3 covers 14 residues. The V gene lost 1 base and the J gene lost 3 bases, with 10 bases spanning the gap. Germline CDR1 SGHTA, CDR2 FQGNSA. The CDR3 DNA reads as TGTGCCAGCAGCTTAGGAGGACAAAACTACGAGCAGTACTTC. The encoded protein is CASSLGGQNYEQYF.

This chain connects TRBV2 to TRBJ1-4; TRBD1 agrees at 9 bases. The CDR3 totals 15 residues. Germline V lookup: CDR1 SNHLY, CDR2 FYNNEI. V lost 9 bases to trimming and J lost 6 bases; unmatched junction nucleotides: 11. CDR3 amino acids: CASARDREWDEKLFF. In DNA, the CDR3 is TGTGCCAGTGCAAGGGACAGGGAATGGGATGAAAAACTGTTTTTT.

This clone appeared a single time. J is TRBJ2-7 and V is TRBV5-4, with TRBD1 matching over 8 bases. The V gene's germline CDR1 is SGHNT and CDR2 YYREEE (reference sequence). The trim removed 0 bases at V and 7 bases at J, leaving 9 bases unmatched. The CDR3 covers 15 residues. Written as DNA, the CDR3 is TGTGCCAGCAGCTTGGTTGCCAGGGGGCGCGAAGAGCAGTACTTC. Amino acids: CASSLVARGREEQYF.

As DNA, the CDR3 is TGTGCCAGCAGAGCGGATGGGAGTTACGAGCAGTACTTC. Its translation: CASRADGSYEQYF. This rearrangement joins TRBV10-3 to TRBJ2-7, with D perhaps TRBD2 (5 bases). V lost 10 bases and J 4 bases, leaving 17 bases between the germline ends. CDR1 ENHRY and CDR2 SYGVKD come from the germline V gene. The CDR3 consists of 13 residues.

V usage is TRBV7-6 and J usage is TRBJ2-2, with D perhaps matching TRBD2 (6 bases). The germline CDR1 and CDR2 sequences are SGHVS and FNYEAQ. This CDR3 region has 18 residues. Trimming left V 1 base short and J 4 bases short, with 19 bases between. CDR3 sequence reads: CASSLVLSGVGGTGELFF. CDR3 nucleotide sequence: TGTGCCAGCAGCTTAGTTCTTTCCGGGGTCGGGGGCACCGGGGAGCTGTTTTTT.

This sequence joins TRBV30 and TRBJ1-3; D unresolved. CDR1 is GTSNPN, CDR2 SVGIG, per germline (reference sequence). V gave up 3 bases and J gave up 6 bases, with 15 bases separating them. The CDR3 has 14 amino acids. The CDR3 here is CAWRDPGLENTIYF. In DNA, the CDR3 is TGTGCCTGGAGGGATCCGGGGTTGGAAAACACCATATATTTT.

The chain employs TRBV28 and TRBJ1-5; no definite D call. The CDR3 sequence is 12 residues long. With 5 bases removed from V and 0 bases from J, the gap between germline ends came to 2 bases. Germline assignment: CDR1 MDHEN and CDR2 SYDVKM. CDR3 amino acids: CASSVSNQPQHF. As DNA, the CDR3 is TGTGCCAGCAGTGTTAGCAATCAGCCCCAGCATTTT.

CDR3 coding DNA: TGTGCCAGCAGTTTAGGGACAGGGGTAGCTAACTATGGCTACACCTTC. Amino acids: CASSLGTGVANYGYTF. The gene calls are TRBV27 and TRBJ1-2; 10 bases align to TRBD1. J gave up 0 bases and V 2 bases, and 3 bases lay outside the gene matches. Germline V gene data show CDR1 as MNHEY and CDR2 as SMNVEV (reference sequence). The CDR3 consists of 16 residues.

The chain employs TRBV14 and TRBJ2-1, with D maybe TRBD1 (7 bases). The germline V and J ends were trimmed by 5 bases and 14 bases, with 25 bases remaining between them. Germline V gene data show CDR1 as SGHDN and CDR2 as FVKESK. CDR3 length: 15 amino acids. CDR3 sequence (DNA): TGTGCCAGCAGCGATGCGGGACAGCGTTTCGGGTTGAAGTTCTTC. Translating gives CASSDAGQRFGLKFF.